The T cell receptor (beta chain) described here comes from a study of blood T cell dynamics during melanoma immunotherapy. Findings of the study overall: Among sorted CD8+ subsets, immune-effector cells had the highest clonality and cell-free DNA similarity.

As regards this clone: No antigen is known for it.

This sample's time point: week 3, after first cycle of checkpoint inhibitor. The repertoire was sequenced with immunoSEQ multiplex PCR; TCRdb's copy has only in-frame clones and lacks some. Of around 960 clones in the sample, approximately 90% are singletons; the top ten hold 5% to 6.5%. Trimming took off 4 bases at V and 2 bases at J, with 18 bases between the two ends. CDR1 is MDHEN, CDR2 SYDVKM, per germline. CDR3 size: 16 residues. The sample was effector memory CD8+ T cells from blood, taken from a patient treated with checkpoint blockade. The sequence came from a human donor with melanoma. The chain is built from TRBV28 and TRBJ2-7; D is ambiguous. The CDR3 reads CASSSPLKTGTYEQYF. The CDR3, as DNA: TGTGCCAGCAGTTCCCCCCTGAAGACGGGTACCTACGAGCAGTACTTC.